Shown below are 23 T cell receptor beta chains from a single sample sequenced in a study of breast tumors, draining lymph nodes, adjacent tissues. Axillary draining lymph nodes of breast cancer patients supplied the node samples. TCRdb recomputed calls from the multiplex PCR reads with MiXCR, one row per CDR3 protein. Of over 150,000 distinct CDR3 sequences listed, roughly 31% are singletons. The specimen sequenced was axillary lymph node tissue. The origin of the receptors is a female donor with breast cancer. Some clones in this sample may be carry-over from other donors' samples.

This chain links TRBV6-2 or TRBV6-3 with TRBJ2-7, with D possibly TRBD2 on 6 matching bases. The CDR3 is 15 residues long. V lost 4 bases and J lost 4, with 17 bases in between. The germline gives CDR1 MNHEY, CDR2 SVGEGT. CDR3 in DNA: TGTGCCAGCAGTTCGATTAACCGGGCGGGATACGAGCAGTACTTC. Amino acids: CASSSINRAGYEQYF.

The chain uses TRBV7-3 and TRBJ2-3; no definite D call. Germline V gene sequence: CDR1 SGHTA, CDR2 FQGTGA. V dropped 4 bases and J dropped 11 bases, with 22 bases sitting between them. This CDR3 region has 15 residues. This CDR3 is CASSSGGSSYNEQYF. CDR3 DNA sequence: TGTGCCAGCAGCTCAGGCGGTAGCTCCTACAATGAGCAGTATTTT.

This clonotype was seen repeatedly, ten times or more. V and J are TRBV6-2 or TRBV6-3 and TRBJ2-7; D is possibly TRBD1 (6 bases). The CDR3 length is 15 residues. V gave up 4 bases and J gave up 0 bases, with 13 bases separating them. CDR1 and CDR2 from the germline V gene are MNHEY and SVGEGT. CDR3 loop: CASSSYRAGSYEQYF. CDR3 sequence (DNA): TGTGCCAGCAGTTCATACAGGGCCGGCTCCTACGAGCAGTACTTC.

In its sample, this clonotype was seen a few times. The J gene is TRBJ2-1, the V gene TRBV12-3 or TRBV12-4, with 15 bases fitting TRBD2. The CDR3 totals 20 residues. Unmatched junction bases numbered 11, after V lost 5 bases and J lost 0 bases. The CDR3 DNA reads TGTGCCAGCAGTCCACGGGGACTAGCGGGGGGCTCCAGCTCCTACAATGAGCAGTTCTTC. Its translation is CASSPRGLAGGSSSYNEQFF.

The chain joins TRBV25-1 to TRBJ1-1; the D gene is possibly TRBD1 (5 bases). The CDR3 is 13 residues long. The germline gives CDR1 MGHDK, CDR2 SYGVNS. V was pared by 8 bases and J by 2 bases, with 12 bases between. CDR3: CASLGQANTEAFF. The CDR3 nucleotides are TGTGCCAGCCTGGGGCAGGCCAACACTGAAGCTTTCTTT. Full variable domain (missing parts from reference TRBV25-1 and TRBJ1-1): EADIYQTPRYLVIGTGKKITLECSQTMGHDKMYWYQQDPGMELHLIHYSYGVNSTEKGDLSSESTVSRIRTEHFPLTLESARPSHTSQYLCASLGQANTEAFFGQGTRLTVV.

This clonotype appeared many times. The V call is TRBV19, the J call TRBJ2-3; D might be TRBD2 (6 bases). Germline lookup yields CDR1 LNHDA and CDR2 SQIVND (reference sequence). V lost 5 bases, J lost 2 bases, and 17 bases lay in between. The length of the CDR3 is 16 residues. The CDR3 bases are TGTGCCAGTAGTGCCGGGACTCTCCAGCCCACAGATACGCAGTATTTT. This gives the protein CASSAGTLQPTDTQYF.

This clonotype was detected ten times or more. The CDR3 DNA reads TGTGCCAGCACTTCGGTTGACAGGGGGACCTACGAGCAGTACTTC. This gives the protein CASTSVDRGTYEQYF. The chain uses TRBV6-5 and TRBJ2-7, with TRBD1 matching over 9 bases. CDR3 length: 15 residues. The germline gives CDR1 MNHEY, CDR2 SVGAGI. V lost 7 bases to trimming and J lost 2 bases; unmatched junction nucleotides: 9.

This clonotype was recorded many times. The rearrangement uses TRBV9 and TRBJ2-3; tentatively, D is TRBD2 (6 bases). V dropped 3 bases and J dropped 1 base, with 15 bases sitting between them. The germline V gene encodes CDR1 SGDLS and CDR2 YYNGEE. This CDR3 is 16 amino acids long. The CDR3 bases are TGTGCCAGCAGCGGAATAGCGGTGGGTGGCACAGATACGCAGTATTTT. Its translation is CASSGIAVGGTDTQYF.

This clonotype was seen many times. The chain is built from TRBV2 and TRBJ2-6; 10 positions match TRBD1. The CDR3 runs to 17 residues. V shed 2 bases and J 4 bases; nucleotides not matched to a gene: 5. Per the germline V gene, CDR1 is SNHLY and CDR2 is FYNNEI. CDR3 sequence: CASSELGQGTGANVLTF. The CDR3 DNA reads as TGTGCCAGCAGTGAATTGGGACAGGGGACCGGGGCCAACGTCCTGACTTTC.

This clonotype turned up a few times. This probably arose from a read error, given a far larger clone one base away. This chain connects TRBV5-1 to TRBJ2-7, with 8 nucleotides matching TRBD2. Germline CDR1 is SGHRS and CDR2 is YFSETQ. CDR3 length: 13 amino acids. The CDR3 reads CASSSGLAYDQYF. In nucleotides, the CDR3 is TGCGCCAGCAGTTCCGGACTAGCATACGACCAGTACTTC.

There are many counts of this clonotype. The CDR3 spells CASSKNTGELFF. CDR3 nucleotides: TGTGCCAGCAGTAAGAACACCGGGGAGCTGTTTTTT. The V gene is TRBV5-6, the J gene TRBJ2-2, with D unclear. Trimming shortened V by 5 bases and J by 1 base, and 3 bases separated the two germline ends. Germline-derived CDR1 and CDR2 are SGHDT and YYEEEE. The CDR3 length is 12 residues. The variable domain in full, with the rest retrieved from reference TRBV5-6 and TRBJ2-2, is DAGVTQSPTHLIKTRGQQVTLRCSPKSGHDTVSWYQQALGQGPQFIFQYYEEEERQRGNFPDRFSGHQFPNYSSELNVNALLLGDSALYLCASSKNTGELFFGEGSRLTVL.

This clonotype was found many times. At one boundary the junction diverges from the germline segment, which might be a read error. The rearrangement uses TRBV7-7 and TRBJ1-5; D is ambiguous. This CDR3 contains 18 residues. Germline V gene lookup returns CDR1 SSHAT and CDR2 FNYEAQ (reference sequence). CDR3: CASSLVEQNTNSNQPQHF. The CDR3 bases are TGTGCTAGCAGCTTAGTGGAACAAAACACAAATAGCAATCAGCCCCAGCATTTT.

This chain joins TRBV12-3 or TRBV12-4 and TRBJ1-2, with TRBD1 matching 9 bases. The CDR3 is 14 residues long. The J segment lost 6 bases and the V segment lost 4 bases, leaving 6 bases of the junction unmatched. The CDR3 loop reads CASSWTGVGDGYTF. CDR3 nucleotide sequence: TGTGCCAGCAGTTGGACAGGGGTCGGCGATGGCTACACCTTC.

This clonotype was seen at least ten times. The V and J genes are TRBV2 and TRBJ2-3; a weak D match, TRBD1 (6 bases). In germline, CDR1 is SNHLY, CDR2 FYNNEI. Trimming shortened V by 6 bases and J by 0 bases, and 13 bases separated the two germline ends. The CDR3 totals 15 residues. The chain's CDR3 is CASRPGTYSTDTQYF. The CDR3 DNA follows: TGTGCCAGCAGGCCTGGGACATACAGCACAGATACGCAGTATTTT. The full variable domain, with the rest looked up from reference TRBV2 and TRBJ2-3, is EPEVTQTPSHQVTQMGQEVILRCVPISNHLYFYWYRQILGQKVEFLVSFYNNEISEKSEIFDDQFSVERPDGSNFTLKIRSTKLEDSAMYFCASRPGTYSTDTQYFGPGTRLTVL.

The chain uses TRBV24-1 and TRBJ1-2; 10 bases fit TRBD1. The CDR3 runs 12 residues. Unmatched junction bases numbered 6, after V lost 10 bases and J lost 8 bases. CDR1 and CDR2 (germline): KGHDR, SFDVKD. DNA for the CDR3: TGTGCCACGGGACAGGGGTCGGGGGGCTACACCTTC. This translates into CATGQGSGGYTF.

This clonotype appeared a single time. This chain links TRBV10-1 with TRBJ1-1, with TRBD1 matching 7 bases. The V gene's germline CDR1 is WNHNN and CDR2 SYGVQD (reference sequence). The CDR3 is 16 amino acids. The junction had 7 bases not matched to a gene; V was cut back by 0 bases and J by 3 bases. This CDR3 is CASSESNGQADTEAFF. The CDR3 nucleotides read TGCGCCAGCAGTGAGTCAAATGGACAGGCGGACACTGAAGCTTTCTTT.

This chain connects TRBV3-2 to TRBJ2-7. TRBV3-2 is listed as a pseudogene. The length of the CDR3 is 16 residues. The CDR3 region has the DNA TGTGCCAGCAGCCAAAGAAGGCGGGAGATACCTTACGAGCAGTACTTC. Its translation: CASSQRRREIPYEQYF.

In its sample, this clonotype was seen many times. This chain connects TRBV4-2 to TRBJ2-2, with 16 bases that match TRBD2. The CDR3 is 17 amino acids. CDR1 and CDR2 (germline): LGHNA, YNFKEQ. With V trimmed by 4 bases and J by 3 bases, 2 bases remained unmatched. This chain's CDR3 is CASSRGTSGGDTGELFF. CDR3 in DNA: TGTGCCAGCAGCCGCGGGACTAGCGGGGGGGACACCGGGGAGCTGTTTTTT.

The chain has TRBV20-1 and TRBJ2-5, with TRBD2 matching over 8 bases. The junction had 12 bases not matched to a gene; V was cut back by 7 bases and J by 5 bases. Germline-derived CDR1 and CDR2 are DFQATT and SNEGSKA (reference sequence). The CDR3 runs 14 residues. The DNA of the CDR3 is TGCAGTGGTATAGCGGGGACGCAATCGGAGACCCAGTACTTC. This encodes CSGIAGTQSETQYF.

This clonotype was counted between two and nine times. CDR3: CASSYMGQGAYEQYF. DNA for the CDR3: TGTGCCAGCAGTTACATGGGACAGGGGGCCTACGAGCAGTACTTC. This chain links TRBV6-2 or TRBV6-3 with TRBJ2-7, with TRBD1 identical over 11 bases. Germline V gives CDR1 MNHEY, CDR2 SVGEGT. This CDR3 has 15 residues. The V gene end was trimmed by 2 bases and the J gene end by 2 bases; junction bases not matched to a gene: 2.

This clonotype was counted at least ten times. The chain uses TRBV12-5 and TRBJ1-2, with unresolved D. Trimming pared 1 base from V and 4 bases from J, leaving 10 bases between. CDR3 length: 14 residues. Germline V lookup: CDR1 LGHNT, CDR2 FRNRAP. CDR3 protein: CASGLGSRAYGYTF. DNA for the CDR3: TGTGCTAGTGGTTTGGGCAGCCGGGCCTATGGCTACACCTTC.

This clonotype was seen many times. The chain recombines TRBV28 with TRBJ2-7, with 13 positions matching TRBD2. The junction had 0 bases not matched to a gene; V was cut back by 5 bases and J by 2 bases. This CDR3 comprises 14 residues. Germline values: CDR1 MDHEN, CDR2 SYDVKM. The CDR3 here is CASSGTSGTYEQYF. DNA for the CDR3: TGTGCCAGCAGTGGGACTAGCGGGACCTACGAGCAGTACTTC.

This clonotype has ten or more counts. The V gene is TRBV20-1, the J gene TRBJ1-4, with a possible D match to TRBD1 (5 bases). The germline V gene encodes CDR1 DFQATT and CDR2 SNEGSKA (reference sequence). V dropped 4 bases and J dropped 3 bases, with 12 bases sitting between them. The CDR3 runs to 14 residues. CDR3: CSAMQGQANEKLFF. In DNA, the CDR3 is TGCAGTGCTATGCAGGGTCAGGCTAATGAAAAACTGTTTTTT.